The entry below describes one T cell receptor (beta chain). Its antigen remains unknown. This entry comes from a study of response to subunit inactivated influenza vaccine. Study conclusions and caveats: Every seasonal influenza vaccination brings in few new T cells, the authors suggested.

TCRdb ran MiXCR on the RT-PCR reads and lists one entry per CDR3 protein. The table shows 550,000 to 800,000 distinct CDR3 sequences, with 15% to 19% occurring only once. The germline V gene has CDR1 MGHRA and CDR2 YSYEKL. The CDR3 loop spans 15 amino acids. The V segment lost 3 bases and the J segment 6 bases; nucleotides outside the gene matches: 8. This sequence originates from a middle-aged man who received an inactivated influenza vaccine. Sequencing was performed on PBMCs from blood, taken less than 13 days after vaccination. This chain connects TRBV4-1 to TRBJ2-3, with 8 bases that match TRBD2. CDR3 coding DNA: TGCGCCAGCAGCCACGGGACGGCGGGGGGCGATACGCAGTATTTT. Translating it yields CASSHGTAGGDTQYF.